Detailed here is one TCR beta chain. The entry originates in a study of blood T cell repertoires in COVID-19. Study-wide context: The samples span acute and convalescent COVID-19 from the United States, Italy and Spain. Sample material is recorded as cDNA or gDNA derived from T cells, B-cell-depleted T cells, or PBMCs.

In the original workflow: It was from reference gene primer amplification that nucleated cell counts were estimated. TCRdb's copy holds only in-frame clones and misses some; the assay was immunoSEQ multiplex PCR. That table gives V, J and clone size, and the DNA gave D and trimming. The table includes roughly 53,000 clones, roughly 90% detected once. V lost 0 bases to trimming and J lost 3 bases; unmatched junction nucleotides: 9. This CDR3 has 17 amino acids. Germline V gives CDR1 LGHNA, CDR2 YSLEER. The TCR sequence derives from a human donor in a cohort sampled during active COVID-19. Sequences were obtained from peripheral blood. The chain employs TRBV4-3 and TRBJ2-3, with 7 positions matching TRBD1. CDR3 bases: TGCGCCAGCAGCCAAGAACCGAGGGGGCGCGAGACAGATACGCAGTATTTT. It encodes CASSQEPRGRETDTQYF.